Listed here are 12 T cell receptor beta chains from one sample, sequenced in a study of cytomegalovirus exposure and HLA in healthy donors (dated by TCRdb to 2017 to 2019). Library preparation used the immunoSEQ multiplex PCR assay. For the multiplex PCR, a mixture combining 60 forward primers for TCR Vbeta segments and 13 reverse primers for TCR Jbeta segments was used. TCRdb stores this immuneACCESS table with in-frame sequences only. Part of the clones is absent; in the studies checked, under half of the shortfall reflects unresolved V genes, and no reason is known for the rest. This sample holds 150,000 to 200,000 clones; around 78% were observed only once. Clones ranked in the top ten supply roughly 1% of the sample. Source material: PBMCs. The source is a middle-aged woman in good health and CMV-seronegative.

The gene calls are TRBV5-4 and TRBJ1-1, with 7 bases lining up with TRBD1. This CDR3 region has 16 residues. Per the germline V gene, CDR1 is SGHNT and CDR2 is YYREEE (reference sequence). The trim removed 0 bases at V and 2 bases at J, leaving 7 bases unmatched. Here the CDR3 DNA reads TGTGCCAGCAGCTTGGCCAGGGACAGAACCAACACTGAAGCTTTCTTT. Its protein is CASSLARDRTNTEAFF.

This chain joins TRBV30 and TRBJ1-1; D not certain. The CDR3 runs to 13 residues. Trimming pared 0 bases from V and 3 bases from J, leaving 8 bases between. Germline CDR1 is GTSNPN and CDR2 is SVGIG (reference sequence). CDR3 in amino acids: CAWSVNSYTEAFF. CDR3 in DNA: TGTGCCTGGAGTGTAAATTCGTACACTGAAGCTTTCTTT.

The chain recombines TRBV6-1 with TRBJ2-3, with 11 nucleotides matching TRBD1. Germline V gives CDR1 MNHNS, CDR2 SASEGT. J was trimmed by 4 bases and V by 0 bases; bases with no gene match: 9. CDR3 length: 18 amino acids. The DNA for the CDR3 is TGTGCCAGCAGTGAAGCGGTGCCCCGGACAGGGGGCCCAGATACGCAGTATTTT. As protein: CASSEAVPRTGGPDTQYF.

The chain links TRBV11-1 to TRBJ1-1; D gene ambiguous. V gave up 2 bases and J gave up 6 bases, with 10 bases separating them. Germline-derived CDR1 and CDR2 are SGHAT and FQDESV (reference sequence). The CDR3 is made up of 13 amino acids. This CDR3 reads CASSLRSVPEAFF. CDR3 DNA: TGTGCCAGCAGCTTACGTTCGGTCCCTGAAGCTTTCTTT.

The V and J genes are TRBV11-2 and TRBJ1-2; no clear D gene. CDR1 is SGHAT and CDR2 is FQNNGV in the germline V gene. This CDR3 is 13 amino acids long. V dropped 2 bases and J dropped 4 bases, with 8 bases sitting between them. The CDR3 nucleotides are TGTGCCAGCAGCTTATTTCCAGGCTATGGCTACACCTTC. Residues: CASSLFPGYGYTF.

V and J are TRBV28 and TRBJ2-7; 7 positions agree with TRBD1. This CDR3 contains 13 residues. Germline V gene lookup returns CDR1 MDHEN and CDR2 SYDVKM. With 4 bases clipped from V and 12 bases from J, the junction kept 12 bases outside the gene matches. CDR3 coding DNA: TGTGCCAGCAGTTCCATTACAGACAGGGTTGGGTACTTC. Protein sequence: CASSSITDRVGYF.

CDR3 nucleotides: TGCAGCGTCCACTCAGGACAGGGGGCGGAGTTCTTC. Residues: CSVHSGQGAEFF. The chain couples TRBV29-1 to TRBJ2-1; TRBD1 matches at 11 bases. The CDR3 is made up of 12 amino acids. J was trimmed by 14 bases and V by 6 bases; bases with no gene match: 9. Per the germline V gene, CDR1 is SQVTM and CDR2 is ANQGSEA.

This chain uses TRBV9 with TRBJ2-1; D perhaps matches TRBD2 (5 bases). Trimming removed 0 bases at V and 5 bases at J, with 18 bases between. This CDR3 spans 17 amino acids. Germline CDR1 SGDLS, CDR2 YYNGEE. As DNA, the CDR3 is TGTGCCAGCAGCGTAGCTCTTCCGGGAAATCCCCACAATGAGCAGTTCTTC. Its translation: CASSVALPGNPHNEQFF. The full variable domain, in which reference TRBV9 and TRBJ2-1 provide the parts outside the CDR3, is DSGVTQTPKHLITATGQRVTLRCSPRSGDLSVYWYQQSLDQGLQFLIQYYNGEERAKGNILERFSAQQFPDLHSELNLSSLELGDSALYFCASSVALPGNPHNEQFFGPGTRLTVL.

The chain has TRBV27 and TRBJ1-2; 7 bases line up with TRBD1. Trimming removed 9 bases from V and 9 bases from J; junction bases left unmatched: 10. Germline V CDR1 and CDR2: MNHEY, SMNVEV (reference sequence). The length of the CDR3 is 12 residues. The CDR3 loop is CASTDRSSSYTF. Here the CDR3 DNA reads TGTGCCAGTACGGACAGGTCCTCCAGCTACACCTTC.

This clone was counted only a few times. CDR3 nucleotide sequence: TGTGCCAGCAGTCTCCATCGACAGGGTGGGCAGCCCCAGCATTTT. The encoded protein is CASSLHRQGGQPQHF. V and J are TRBV28 and TRBJ1-5, with TRBD1 matching 7 bases. The V segment lost 5 bases and the J segment 7 bases; nucleotides outside the gene matches: 11. From germline, CDR1 is MDHEN and CDR2 SYDVKM. This CDR3 has 15 amino acids.

J is TRBJ1-5 and V is TRBV6-1; possibly TRBD1 for D (5 bases). From germline, CDR1 is MNHNS and CDR2 SASEGT. The CDR3 covers 15 residues. Trimming removed 1 base from V and 3 bases from J, with 10 bases in between. The CDR3 here is CASSEVGGVNQPQHF. The CDR3 coding sequence is TGTGCCAGCAGTGAAGTGGGGGGGGTCAATCAGCCCCAGCATTTT.

The chain links TRBV5-8 to TRBJ2-1, with 10 nucleotides matching TRBD2. Germline V gene lookup returns CDR1 SGHTS and CDR2 YDEGEE. V lost 0 bases, J lost 8 bases, and 5 bases stayed unmatched. The CDR3 sequence is 15 residues long. In DNA, the CDR3 is TGTGCCAGCAGCTTGGGGGGACTAGCGTTCGATGAGCAGTTCTTC. It yields the protein CASSLGGLAFDEQFF.